This passage covers 19 T cell receptor beta chains from one sample sequenced in a study of shared clonotypes between healthy human individuals (dated by TCRdb to about 2020). The protocol used for the library was the immunoSEQ multiplex PCR assay. TCRdb took over this immuneACCESS table, retaining in-frame rearrangements with V and J assigned. Such tables are incomplete; in checked studies, under half of the missing clones stem from an unresolved V gene, and the remainder is unexplained. The sample profile shows roughly 2 million clones; over 85% of them were found once. The top ten hold 0.1% to 0.15% of the sample. Material: naive CD4+ T cells sorted from blood. Read against the paper, the sample's cell subset or site label means: CD45RA+ positively selected. The receptors come from a man younger than 30 in good health.

This chain joins TRBV7-2 and TRBJ1-5; the match to TRBD1 covers 7 bases. The CDR3 is 14 residues long. V gave up 1 base and J gave up 7 bases; unmatched junction bases: 4. Germline V CDR1 and CDR2: SGHTA, FQGNSA. The CDR3 sequence: CASSLDRGGQPQHF. The CDR3 DNA is TGTGCCAGCAGCTTAGACAGGGGCGGCCAGCCCCAGCATTTT.

This clone was seen a single time. This chain uses TRBV30 with TRBJ2-7, with D possibly called TRBD1 or TRBD2 (6 bases each). This CDR3 spans 12 amino acids. Germline CDR1 is GTSNPN and CDR2 is SVGIG (reference sequence). V lost 0 bases and J lost 9, with 12 bases in between. The CDR3 coding sequence is TGTGCCTGGAGTGTACAAGGGGGGTTGCAGTACTTC. It is translated as CAWSVQGGLQYF.

Here the CDR3 reads CASSPANSNQPQHF. The CDR3 DNA reads TGTGCCAGCAGTCCCGCGAATAGCAATCAGCCCCAGCATTTT. The chain employs TRBV6-5 and TRBJ1-5; D is undetermined. This CDR3 region has 14 residues. The germline V gene encodes CDR1 MNHEY and CDR2 SVGAGI. Trimming cost V 5 bases and J 0 bases, with 8 bases left between them.

This clone came up a few times. One junction end does not reproduce the germline sequence, and a read error may be involved. The same CDR3 is also encoded by other DNA sequences in this sample. The chain joins TRBV19 to TRBJ1-1; D unresolved. Germline-derived CDR1 and CDR2 are LNHDA and SQIVND (reference sequence). The length of the CDR3 is 13 residues. The CDR3: CASSMIPGAEAFF. As DNA, the CDR3 is TGTGCCAGTAGTATGATACCTGGCGCTGAAGCCTTCTTT.

V usage is TRBV6-5 and J usage is TRBJ1-1; TRBD1 aligns across 8 bases. V lost 0 bases to trimming and J lost 5 bases; unmatched junction nucleotides: 5. Germline V gives CDR1 MNHEY, CDR2 SVGAGI. The CDR3 totals 15 residues. CDR3: CASSYSWTGRTEAFF. In DNA form, the CDR3 reads TGTGCCAGCAGTTACTCGTGGACAGGGAGGACTGAAGCTTTCTTT.

This clone was counted a single time. The chain combines TRBV6-6 with TRBJ2-1; D is unresolved. With 6 bases removed from V and 7 bases from J, the gap between germline ends came to 13 bases. The germline gives CDR1 MNHNY, CDR2 SVGAGI (reference sequence). The CDR3 spans 13 residues. In DNA form, the CDR3 reads TGTGCCAGCAGATCCCCGGATTCTAATGAGCAGTTCTTC. Translated, it gives CASRSPDSNEQFF.

The rearrangement uses TRBV10-3 and TRBJ2-2; the D gene is possibly TRBD1 (6 bases). This CDR3 comprises 13 residues. The germline V gene has CDR1 ENHRY and CDR2 SYGVKD. V shed 11 bases and J shed 2 bases, with 12 bases lying between them. DNA of the CDR3: TGTGCCGAGTCGGACAGCAACACCGGGGAGCTGTTTTTT. This encodes CAESDSNTGELFF.

In the case of this clone: Other DNA sequences in the sample encode the same CDR3. The chain links TRBV5-4 to TRBJ2-7, with D maybe TRBD2 (5 bases). The length of the CDR3 is 13 residues. Germline V gene sequence: CDR1 SGHNT, CDR2 YYREEE (reference sequence). Trimming pared 0 bases from V and 6 bases from J, leaving 10 bases between. In DNA form, the CDR3 reads TGTGCCAGCAGCTTGGGGCTAGCACTCGAGCAGTACTTC. Protein product: CASSLGLALEQYF.

The J gene is TRBJ2-7, the V gene TRBV6-1; a possible D gene is TRBD1 (6 bases). CDR1 is MNHNS, CDR2 SASEGT, per germline. V lost 6 bases and J lost 1, with 10 bases in between. The CDR3 runs 13 residues. The CDR3 spells CASRQGPSYEQYF. In DNA form, the CDR3 reads TGTGCCAGCAGACAGGGCCCTTCCTACGAGCAGTACTTC.

The chain recombines TRBV5-6 with TRBJ1-2; D is ambiguous. Trimming pared 4 bases from V and 5 bases from J, leaving 18 bases between. The CDR3 sequence is 15 residues long. Germline CDR1 is SGHDT and CDR2 is YYEEEE. The CDR3 reads CASSGLARVSYGYTF. CDR3 nucleotide sequence: TGTGCCAGCAGCGGATTGGCTAGGGTCTCATATGGCTACACCTTC.

This rearrangement joins TRBV18 to TRBJ2-5, with 9 positions matching TRBD1. V shed 3 bases and J 5 bases; nucleotides not matched to a gene: 10. Germline V gene lookup returns CDR1 KGHSH and CDR2 LQKENI. The CDR3 totals 16 residues. CDR3 amino acids: CASSPSGTGIRETQYF. CDR3 in DNA: TGTGCCAGCTCACCTTCCGGGACAGGGATACGCGAGACCCAGTACTTC.

A note on this clone: The same CDR3 arises from other DNA sequences in this sample as well. This sequence joins TRBV5-1 and TRBJ2-5; D possibly corresponds to TRBD2 (5 bases). This CDR3 has 13 amino acids. Trimming took 4 bases from V and 0 from J, leaving 7 bases between them. Germline V gene sequence: CDR1 SGHRS, CDR2 YFSETQ. This chain's CDR3 is CASSTGNQETQYF. CDR3 bases: TGCGCCAGCAGCACCGGGAACCAAGAGACCCAGTACTTC.

A note on this clone: Other DNA sequences of this sample code for an identical CDR3. This rearrangement joins TRBV5-4 to TRBJ2-7; D unclear. V lost 0 bases and J 2 bases, leaving 3 bases between the germline ends. The germline CDR1 and CDR2 sequences are SGHNT and YYREEE (reference sequence). The CDR3 extends over 12 amino acids. The CDR3 coding sequence is TGTGCCAGCAGCTTGGACGCCTACGAGCAGTACTTC. It yields the protein CASSLDAYEQYF.

This rearrangement joins TRBV6-1 to TRBJ1-2; 9 bases line up with TRBD1. Germline trimming cut 0 bases from V and 3 bases from J; bases unmatched to any gene: 8. This CDR3 has 17 amino acids. Germline V gene data show CDR1 as MNHNS and CDR2 as SASEGT. This CDR3 is CASSEAPGTGMDYGYTF. Written as DNA, the CDR3 is TGTGCCAGCAGTGAAGCCCCCGGGACAGGGATGGACTATGGCTACACCTTC.

On this clone: Other nucleotide sequences from this sample produce the same CDR3. This chain connects TRBV6-6 to TRBJ1-3; no clear D. CDR3 size: 13 residues. V dropped 0 bases and J dropped 4 bases, with 4 bases sitting between them. The germline V gene has CDR1 MNHNY and CDR2 SVGAGI (reference sequence). CDR3 in amino acids: CASSYSRGNTIYF. The CDR3 nucleotides read TGTGCCAGCAGTTACTCGAGGGGAAACACCATATATTTT.

This clone showed up just once. This chain connects TRBV6-1 to TRBJ1-5, with D perhaps matching TRBD1 (5 bases). The CDR3 runs to 15 residues. Germline-derived CDR1 and CDR2 are MNHNS and SASEGT. V lost 4 bases, J lost 1 base, and 11 bases lay in between. CDR3 sequence reads: CASSVQGESNQPQHF. CDR3 DNA sequence: TGTGCCAGCAGTGTACAAGGGGAAAGCAATCAGCCCCAGCATTTT.

The chain has TRBV2 and TRBJ1-3; D ambiguous. V lost 7 bases and J 0 bases, leaving 13 bases between the germline ends. The length of the CDR3 is 15 residues. Germline V lookup: CDR1 SNHLY, CDR2 FYNNEI. DNA of the CDR3: TGTGCCAGCACCCTAGACGTAAACTCTGGAAACACCATATATTTT. Translation gives CASTLDVNSGNTIYF.

The V call is TRBV7-2, the J call TRBJ1-1; D gene uncertain. CDR3 size: 13 residues. V lost 4 bases and J lost 0, with 6 bases in between. Looked up from germline, CDR1 is SGHTA and CDR2 is FQGNSA. As DNA, the CDR3 is TGTGCCAGCAGCTCCGTAATGAACACTGAAGCTTTCTTT. This sequence encodes CASSSVMNTEAFF.

The V gene is TRBV5-1, the J gene TRBJ2-1; the D call may be TRBD1 or TRBD2 (6 bases each). Per germline, CDR1 SGHRS and CDR2 YFSETQ. This CDR3 is 16 amino acids long. V was cut by 1 base and J by 0 bases, with 11 bases left in between. The chain's CDR3 is CASSLIGGSSYNEQFF. The CDR3 region has the DNA TGCGCCAGCAGCTTGATCGGGGGCAGCTCCTACAATGAGCAGTTCTTC.